The 5 T cell receptor beta chains below come from one sample, sequenced in a study of T cell responses to AZD1222 COVID-19 vaccine. Only in-frame clones appear in the TCRdb table, and some are missing; sequencing was by immunoSEQ multiplex PCR. In the table there are under 150,000 clones, about 87% of which are singletons. Material: peripheral blood, obtained on day 0 of AZD1222 vaccination. These TCRs come from an adult in good health.

This chain joins TRBV12-3 or TRBV12-4 and TRBJ2-5; D gene uncertain. The CDR3 contains 13 residues. The germline V and J ends were trimmed by 6 bases and 2 bases, with 10 bases remaining between them. This chain's CDR3 is CASRESLQETQYF. The CDR3 nucleotides read TGTGCCAGCAGGGAAAGCCTACAAGAGACCCAGTACTTC.

This chain links TRBV6-1 with TRBJ1-3, with D unresolved. The CDR3 is 15 amino acids. V was pared by 2 bases and J by 0 bases, with 8 bases between. The germline V gene encodes CDR1 MNHNS and CDR2 SASEGT. The DNA of the CDR3 is TGTGCCAGCAGTGAACCCGGGTACTCTGGAAACACCATATATTTT. Residues: CASSEPGYSGNTIYF.

V usage is TRBV11-2 and J usage is TRBJ2-2; possible D gene TRBD2, 6 bases. There are 15 residues in the CDR3. CDR1 is SGHAT, CDR2 FQNNGV, per germline. Deletions cut 1 base from V and 5 bases from J, with 11 bases between. The DNA for the CDR3 is TGTGCCAGCAGCTTAGTTGGGAGGCTTACCGGGGAGCTGTTTTTT. Encoded protein: CASSLVGRLTGELFF.

This clone was counted a single time. The chain couples TRBV6-5 to TRBJ2-7; either TRBD1 or TRBD2 may supply D (6 bases each). In germline, CDR1 is MNHEY, CDR2 SVGAGI. V lost 8 bases and J 2 bases, leaving 19 bases between the germline ends. This CDR3 contains 15 residues. The CDR3 coding sequence is TGTGCCAGCTCCGAGGCGGGACACCCAACCTACGAGCAGTACTTC. Its translation: CASSEAGHPTYEQYF.

The chain combines TRBV4-1 with TRBJ2-3, with 14 positions matching TRBD2. The CDR3 contains 17 residues. With V trimmed by 6 bases and J by 5 bases, 10 bases remained unmatched. Germline assignment: CDR1 MGHRA and CDR2 YSYEKL. CDR3 region: CASSRGLAGVRGDTQYF. DNA of the CDR3: TGCGCCAGCAGTCGGGGACTAGCGGGGGTTAGGGGAGATACGCAGTATTTT.